Sequencing of this TCR beta chain was carried out in a study of identical twins. There were only healthy Caucasians among the donors. A single record per CDR3 protein comes from TCRdb applying MiXCR to the 5' RACE reads. The sample contains 1.5 million or so distinct CDR3 sequences, about 30% of which appear only once. V shed 3 bases and J shed 2 bases, with 22 bases lying between them. The CDR3 spans 18 residues. The TCR originated in a newborn girl in good health. Material for sequencing was cord blood. The chain employs TRBV12-3 or TRBV12-4 and TRBJ2-5, with D tentatively TRBD2 (7 bases). As DNA, the CDR3 is TGTGCCAGCAGTTTGTTTTTAGTTCAGGGGAGGGCTCAAGAGACCCAGTACTTC. This translates into CASSLFLVQGRAQETQYF.